The clone carrying this T cell receptor beta chain has just a few counts. The antigen is undetermined. Using immunoSEQ multiplex PCR, the repertoire was profiled, and TCRdb retains in-frame clones only, with some absent. The data hold over 6,500 clones, with approximately 67% observed a single time. The CDR3 covers 16 residues. Germline assignment: CDR1 LGHNA and CDR2 YNFKEQ. The V segment lost 0 bases and the J segment 7 bases; nucleotides outside the gene matches: 9. These data originate in a study of early stage breast cancer tumors. Study results and limitations: Most shared enriched TCRB sequences were commonly generated ones.

Each tumor contributed about 18-50 mg of diced tissue. Sequenced: breast tumor tissue. This sequence joins TRBV4-2 and TRBJ2-4; 7 bases align to TRBD1. The sequence came from a person aged 70 to 80 with breast cancer. In DNA, the CDR3 is TGTGCCAGCAGCCAAGATCCTCAGGGGGAAAGGAACATTCAGTACTTC. This codes for CASSQDPQGERNIQYF.